A selection of T cell receptor beta chains follows, all from one sample in a study of T cell changes during pregnancy in multiple sclerosis. Some clones are missing from TCRdb's copy, which holds only in-frame ones; the method was immunoSEQ multiplex PCR. The sample has about 99,000 clones, approximately 90% seen once; the top ten hold 0.75% to 0.95%. This specimen was peripheral blood, taken after pregnancy. These receptors all stem from a female donor with multiple sclerosis, enrolled in a pregnancy study. Both conserved end residues are part of each CDR3. D genes are given only for firm matches. Rows give clone size only sometimes, using once, few, many, or a class for an expanded clone.

TRBJ1-2	NA	NA	TRBV9	TGTGCCAGCAGCCCACGTAGATCAGGGATCTATGGCTACACCTTC	CASSPRRSGIYGYTF
TRBJ2-3	NA	NA	TRBV5-1	TGCGCCAGCAGCTTGGCCGTTGGGGGGTACGATACGCAGTATTTT	CASSLAVGGYDTQYF
TRBJ2-7	TRBD2	NA	TRBV7-2	TGTGCCAGCAGCTTAGGCCTAGCGGGGGGGAGAGAGCAGTACTTC	CASSLGLAGGREQYF
TRBJ1-2	NA	NA	TRBV11-2	TGTGCCAGCAGCTTTAACAGCTATGGCTACACCTTC	CASSFNSYGYTF
TRBJ1-3	TRBD1	NA	TRBV13	TGTGCCAGCAGCCCTCGACAGGGCCGAAGCTCTGGAAACACCATATATTTT	CASSPRQGRSSGNTIYF
TRBJ1-4	TRBD1	NA	TRBV28	TGTGCCAGCAGTCGGGACAGGGGCGCAACTAATGAAAAACTGTTTTTT	CASSRDRGATNEKLFF
TRBJ1-2	NA	NA	TRBV4-2	TGTGCCAGCAGCCAAGATAAGTGGAGAGGGAGCACCTTC	CASSQDKWRGSTF
TRBJ1-2	TRBD1	NA	TRBV5-8	TGTGCCAGCAGCTACCGGGACAGGGAGGGCGGCTACACCTTC	CASSYRDREGGYTF
TRBJ1-1	TRBD1	NA	TRBV6-1	TGTGCCAGCAGTGATAGGGACAGGGGGAAAGCTTTCTTT	CASSDRDRGKAFF
TRBJ2-5	TRBD1	NA	TRBV15	TGTGCCACCAGCAGAGCGTGGACAGGGCGAGGTGAGACCCAGTACTTC	CATSRAWTGRGETQYF
TRBJ1-2	TRBD1	once	TRBV27	TGTGCCAGCCTACCGGTAGGGGGCATCCATGGCTACACCTTC	CASLPVGGIHGYTF
TRBJ1-2	NA	once	TRBV7-2	TGTGCCAGCAGCTTAGGGGAGACACCCTATGGCTACACCTTC	CASSLGETPYGYTF
TRBJ1-5	TRBD1	once	TRBV28	TGTGCCAGCAGTGACCGGGACAGATATCAGCCCCAGCATTTT	CASSDRDRYQPQHF
TRBJ2-7	NA	NA	TRBV28	TGTGCCAGCAGTTCCCCAACCCCCGGTGGCTACGAGCAGTACTTC	CASSSPTPGGYEQYF
TRBJ2-1	NA	NA	TRBV30	TGTGCCTGGAGAGGGGGAGAAGGCTCCTACAATGAGCAGTTCTTC	CAWRGGEGSYNEQFF
TRBJ2-5	NA	NA	TRBV29-1	TGCAGCTACCTCCAGGGACAAGAGACCCAGTACTTC	CSYLQGQETQYF
TRBJ1-2	NA	NA	TRBV18	TGTGCCAGCTCACCGGCAGATAACTATGGCTACACCTTC	CASSPADNYGYTF
TRBJ1-5	NA	NA	TRBV28	TGTGCCAGCAGTTTATCGGTCGGTGGGCAAATGGCCCAGCATTTT	CASSLSVGGQMAQHF
TRBJ2-1	NA	NA	TRBV5-1	TGCGCCAGCAGCTTAGGGGCACATGAGCAGTTCTTC	CASSLGAHEQFF